The rows below give T cell receptor beta chains drawn from one sample of a study of shared clonotypes between healthy human individuals. Sequencing was performed with immunoSEQ multiplex PCR; in TCRdb, only in-frame clones are kept and a portion is missing. The repertoire has about 110,000 clones, around 68% of them found once; the top ten carry about 24%. Material for sequencing was memory CD8+ T cells sorted from blood. The receptor source for this set is a woman in her 30s in good health. Both conserved end residues are part of each CDR3. Not all rows give a size; the values are once, few, many and, for expanded clones, a class.

clone_size	v_call	cdr3_length	j_call	cdr3_aa
NA	TRBV5-1	14	TRBJ2-3	CASSLDFLEDTQYF
once	TRBV19	15	TRBJ2-3	CASHSRLAGTDTQYF
many	TRBV12-5	16	TRBJ2-1	CASGLLLGGAANEQFF
NA	TRBV7-8	20	TRBJ2-7	CASSPPGGWTSSSSSYEQYF
NA	TRBV6-1	15	TRBJ2-1	CASSILASSYNEQFF
NA	TRBV7-9	14	TRBJ1-1	CASSLAGTGGAAFF
many	TRBV19	13	TRBJ1-2	CASSIGSGISYTF
NA	TRBV29-1	15	TRBJ2-3	CSVRGLADYTDTQYF
NA	TRBV25-1	14	TRBJ2-7	CASSLGQGFHEQYF
NA	TRBV5-1	19	TRBJ2-4	CASSLPTSGRFLAKNIQYF
NA	TRBV2	11	TRBJ2-3	CASSQGDTQYF
few	TRBV6-4	16	TRBJ2-1	CASTSRREDYGDEQFF
NA	TRBV5-6	13	TRBJ2-7	CASSSGSSYEQYF
NA	TRBV5-3	13	TRBJ1-5	CARSRDGSQPQHF
NA	TRBV28	15	TRBJ2-1	CASSHGTSGNNEQFF
NA	TRBV29-1	14	TRBJ2-1	CSVDFLRRRNEQFF
NA	TRBV2	16	TRBJ1-1	CASSETGGSRNTEAFF
NA	TRBV28	14	TRBJ1-2	CASGREQGIYGYTF
few	TRBV25-1	11	TRBJ2-7	CASSEQREQYF
NA	TRBV7-9	12	TRBJ1-5	CASSHRGQPQHF
NA	TRBV19	16	TRBJ1-5	CASSTRDRGRNQPQHF
NA	TRBV18	18	TRBJ2-7	CASSPEGLAGGNPYEQYF
NA	TRBV7-2	17	TRBJ2-3	CASNPLLAGVITDTQYF
once	TRBV29-1	15	TRBJ2-7	CSVVKGPENSYEQYF
few	TRBV19	15	TRBJ1-5	CASSIWGTSNQPQHF
NA	TRBV28	15	TRBJ2-7	CASSFLAGVSYEQYF
NA	TRBV11-2	12	TRBJ2-7	CASSRWTYEQYF
NA	TRBV15	18	TRBJ2-7	CATSRSNELGLAGGEQYF
NA	TRBV11-2	16	TRBJ2-3	CASSPTQDQSTDTQYF
NA	TRBV7-8	14	TRBJ2-1	CASSPTQGADEQFF
NA	TRBV6-4	14	TRBJ2-1	CASSVSGGRNEQFF
few	TRBV7-9	12	TRBJ2-7	CASSSTGYEQYF
NA	TRBV28	14	TRBJ1-5	CASSPDRESRPQHF
NA	TRBV5-1	14	TRBJ2-3	CASRNRAGTDTQYF
NA	TRBV27	16	TRBJ2-2	CASSLRLAANTGELFF
NA	TRBV27	17	TRBJ1-3	CASSPTLEGASGNTIYF
NA	TRBV6-4	14	TRBJ2-7	CAISESREGYEQYF
many	TRBV28	14	TRBJ2-2	CASRTSGDTGELFF
NA	TRBV10-1	15	TRBJ2-3	CASSERTSGTDTQYF
NA	TRBV6-5	12	TRBJ1-1	CASNQENTEAFF
NA	TRBV7-8	15	TRBJ1-5	CASSGSGTVNQPQHF
few	TRBV6-1	15	TRBJ1-2	CASSELEISRDGYTF
NA	TRBV7-9	15	TRBJ2-7	CASSLRGQGGYKQYF
once	TRBV28	15	TRBJ1-5	CASSSSTGGYQPQHF
NA	TRBV6-5	14	TRBJ1-5	CASRTGGINQPQHF
many	TRBV6-5	14	TRBJ2-2	CASSYSLETGELFF
NA	TRBV2	13	TRBJ2-7	CASSASGIYEQYF
NA	TRBV6-4	17	TRBJ2-3	CASSDPESGSGTDTQYF
few	TRBV7-2	15	TRBJ2-7	CASSFAPGGAYEQYF
NA	TRBV6-5	13	TRBJ1-1	CASTLGGYTEAFF
once	TRBV11-2	15	TRBJ2-2	CASSFGLGNTGELFF
NA	TRBV6-6	15	TRBJ1-1	CASSYGGLMNTEAFF
few	TRBV6-4	14	TRBJ2-2	CASSEVGDTGELFF